This T cell receptor beta chain was sequenced for a study of cytomegalovirus exposure and HLA in healthy donors. V trimming: 1 base; J trimming: 1 base; junction bases outside the gene matches: 4. The CDR3 runs to 15 residues. In germline, CDR1 is SGHTA, CDR2 FQGNSA. Overall study findings and caveats: Cytomegalovirus status was reportedly diagnosed by the classifier with high sensitivity and specificity. Researchers reported that a few CMV-associated chains were confirmed in vitro as CMV antigen-specific.

In regard to this clone: Its specificity is not known.

The data were produced by immunoSEQ multiplex PCR, yet TCRdb's version contains in-frame clones alone and is incomplete. Counted here are 150,000 to 200,000 clones, around 85% occurring once; the ten biggest clones make up approximately 2.3%. Sequencing was done on a sample of PBMCs. The TCR sequence derives from a man aged 25 to 40 in good health and CMV-seropositive. The J gene is TRBJ2-7, the V gene TRBV7-2, with 7 bases matching TRBD1. CDR3 in DNA: TGTGCCAGCAGCTTAGTTTCACAGGGGTCCTACGAGCAGTACTTC. It yields the protein CASSLVSQGSYEQYF. Looking up the rest from reference TRBV7-2 and TRBJ2-7 gives the full variable domain: GAGVSQSPSNKVTEKGKDVELRCDPISGHTALYWYRQSLGQGLEFLIYFQGNSAPDKSGLPSDRFSAERTGGSVSTLTIQRTQQEDSAVYLCASSLVSQGSYEQYFGPGTRLTVT.